This T cell receptor (beta chain) was retrieved from a study of T cell changes during pregnancy in multiple sclerosis. The data were produced by immunoSEQ multiplex PCR, yet TCRdb's version contains in-frame clones alone and is incomplete. The top ten hold about 2.7% of the sample, which has tens of thousands of clones, about 92% seen once. CDR1 is LNHDA, CDR2 SQIVND, per germline (reference sequence). Trimming left V 3 bases short and J 11 bases short, with 11 bases between. The length of the CDR3 is 12 residues. The TCR was taken from a female donor in good health, enrolled as a control in a pregnancy study. This chain connects TRBV19 to TRBJ2-1; possible D gene TRBD2, 5 bases. The sample was peripheral blood, taken in the second trimester of pregnancy. The CDR3 nucleotides are TGTGCCAGTAGTATCAGACTAAACAAGCAGTTCTTC. This codes for CASSIRLNKQFF. Based on the CDR3 plus reference TRBV19 and TRBJ2-1, the full variable domain is DGGITQSPKYLFRKEGQNVTLSCEQNLNHDAMYWYRQDPGQGLRLIYYSQIVNDFQKGDIAEGYSVSREKKESFPLTVTSAQKNPTAFYLCASSIRLNKQFFGPGTRLTVL.